Listed below are T cell receptor beta chains from one sample, sequenced in a study of cytomegalovirus exposure and HLA in healthy donors. The repertoire was sequenced with immunoSEQ multiplex PCR; TCRdb's copy has only in-frame clones and lacks some. This sample carries some 95,000 clones, roughly 71% of them seen once, and the ten largest clones take 4.9%. The source material was PBMCs. These TCRs come from a woman between 35 and 50 years old in good health and CMV-seronegative. CDR3s include the opening cysteine and the closing phenylalanine or tryptophan. Each record gives: D gene, clone size, V gene, J gene, CDR3 protein, CDR3 DNA. D genes are given only for firm matches. Some rows mark clone size as missing; the rest say once, few, many or name a class of expanded clone.

NA	NA	TRBV19	TRBJ2-2	CARRLKTGELFF	TGTGCCAGAAGACTCAAGACCGGGGAGCTGTTTTTT
NA	NA	TRBV4-3	TRBJ1-1	CASSQAGGLVNTEAFF	TGCGCCAGCAGCCAAGCTGGGGGCTTGGTGAACACTGAAGCTTTCTTT
NA	NA	TRBV4-3	TRBJ2-2	CASSQESRRTNTGELFF	TGCGCCAGCAGCCAAGAATCCAGGCGAACGAACACCGGGGAGCTGTTTTTT
TRBD1	NA	TRBV6-1	TRBJ2-2	CASSRTGLTGELFF	TGTGCCAGCAGCCGGACAGGGCTCACCGGGGAGCTGTTTTTT
NA	once	TRBV27	TRBJ1-2	CASSLRAAYGYTF	TGTGCCAGCAGTTTGAGGGCAGCCTATGGCTACACCTTC
TRBD1	NA	TRBV6-5	TRBJ1-2	CASSGTGDKGYGYTF	TGTGCCAGTTCCGGGACAGGGGACAAAGGATATGGCTACACCTTC
NA	many	TRBV2	TRBJ1-5	CASSERGNQPQHF	TGTGCCAGCAGTGAACGCGGGAATCAGCCCCAGCATTTT
TRBD1	NA	TRBV6-5	TRBJ1-2	CASSYSGQLKSYTF	TGTGCCAGCAGTTACTCGGGACAGCTAAAGTCCTACACCTTC
TRBD1	NA	TRBV5-1	TRBJ2-7	CASSLVGTGNEQYF	TGCGCCAGCAGCTTGGTGGGGACAGGGAACGAGCAGTACTTC
NA	few	TRBV4-3	TRBJ2-5	CASSQEGGNQRETQYF	TGCGCCAGCAGCCAAGAAGGGGGTAATCAGAGAGAGACCCAGTACTTC
NA	NA	TRBV14	TRBJ1-6	CASSQERSWDSPLHF	TGTGCCAGCAGCCAAGAAAGGAGCTGGGATTCACCCCTCCACTTT
NA	few	TRBV6-5	TRBJ2-5	CASSYEPRQQETQYF	TGTGCCAGCAGTTATGAACCGCGCCAACAAGAGACCCAGTACTTC
NA	NA	TRBV5-6	TRBJ1-3	CASSLAGYRNTIYF	TGTGCCAGCAGCTTGGCGGGGTATCGAAACACCATATATTTT
NA	NA	TRBV2	TRBJ2-7	CASSESGEQYF	TGTGCCAGCAGTGAAAGCGGCGAGCAGTACTTC
NA	NA	TRBV4-2	TRBJ2-7	CASSSTPGGTYEQYF	TGTGCCAGCAGCTCGACCCCCGGGGGTACCTACGAGCAGTACTTC
TRBD1	NA	TRBV5-1	TRBJ2-7	CASSLDRAYEQYF	TGCGCCAGCAGCCTAGACAGGGCCTACGAGCAGTACTTC
NA	NA	TRBV27	TRBJ2-5	CASSITQGSLYF	TGTGCCAGCAGTATTACACAGGGAAGCTTGTACTTC